This passage covers 17 T cell receptor beta chains from one sample sequenced in a study of OX40 agonist ivuxolimab in advanced cancers. Clones were sequenced by immunoSEQ multiplex PCR, and TCRdb holds only the in-frame ones, with some missing. The sample has about 46,000 clones; about 88% are singletons. The sequenced sample was CD4+ or CD8+ T cells sorted from blood, obtained in a trial of the OX40 agonist ivuxolimab. These TCRs come from an adult with an advanced solid tumor such as melanoma, head and neck, liver or kidney cancer.

The chain couples TRBV18 to TRBJ1-6; 9 bases are shared with TRBD1. The CDR3 is made up of 18 amino acids. V dropped 4 bases and J dropped 6; count of bases not matched to a gene: 13. Germline V gene data show CDR1 as KGHSH and CDR2 as LQKENI. Here the CDR3 DNA reads TGTGCCAGCTCACGACAACAGGGGGCCACCATTCCTAATTCACCCCTCCACTTT. Protein sequence: CASSRQQGATIPNSPLHF. The entire variable domain, with the rest obtained from reference TRBV18 and TRBJ1-6, is as follows: NAGVMQNPRHLVRRRGQEARLRCSPMKGHSHVYWYRQLPEEGLKFMVYLQKENIIDESGMPKERFSAEFPKEGPSILRIQQVVRGDSAAYFCASSRQQGATIPNSPLHFGNGTRLTVT.

The chain carries TRBV11-3 and TRBJ2-7, with D uncertain. CDR3 length equals 14 residues. Trimming shortened V by 5 bases and J by 1 base, and 12 bases separated the two germline ends. Germline V gene lookup returns CDR1 SGHNT and CDR2 YENEEA. The CDR3 coding sequence is TGTGCCAGCAGCCCGGGTGGGTTTTCCTACGAGCAGTACTTC. Translation gives CASSPGGFSYEQYF.

The V call is TRBV5-8, the J call TRBJ2-2; D perhaps matches TRBD2 (6 bases). The CDR3 spans 19 residues. Trimming removed 1 base from V and 1 base from J, with 20 bases in between. The V gene's germline CDR1 is SGHTS and CDR2 YDEGEE. In DNA, the CDR3 is TGTGCCAGCAGCTTGTTGGCCGGGGAGGTGGCCGTGAACACCGGGGAGCTGTTTTTT. Translating gives CASSLLAGEVAVNTGELFF.

V is TRBV6-5 and J is TRBJ1-3, with a possible D match to TRBD1 (5 bases). Germline CDR1 and CDR2: MNHEY and SVGAGI. V lost 10 bases, J lost 0 bases, and 13 bases lay in between. CDR3 length: 14 residues. This CDR3 is CATGPGGSGNTIYF. As DNA, the CDR3 is TGTGCCACCGGACCCGGGGGCTCTGGAAACACCATATATTTT.

The rearrangement links TRBV4-2 to TRBJ1-4, with D uncertain. The CDR3 length is 15 residues. Germline-derived CDR1 and CDR2 are LGHNA and YNFKEQ. Trimming took 1 base from V and 7 from J, leaving 13 bases between them. CDR3 sequence reads: CASSQAAQEGEKLFF. The CDR3 DNA reads TGTGCCAGCAGCCAAGCTGCCCAGGAGGGTGAAAAACTGTTTTTT.

The chain links TRBV7-2 to TRBJ2-7; D is uncertain. This CDR3 spans 15 amino acids. Trimming removed 3 bases at V and 0 bases at J, with 12 bases between. CDR1 is SGHTA, CDR2 FQGNSA, per germline. The CDR3 loop reads CASSFAGFSSYEQYF. DNA of the CDR3: TGTGCCAGCAGCTTTGCAGGCTTTTCCTCCTACGAGCAGTACTTC.

The genes are TRBV7-9 and TRBJ2-3; TRBD2 is a possible D gene (5 bases). Germline V gene data show CDR1 as SEHNR and CDR2 as FQNEAQ (reference sequence). Between the trimmed V and J ends, which lost 3 bases and 1 base, there was a span of 5 bases. The CDR3 runs to 13 residues. The CDR3 DNA reads as TGTGCCAGCAGCTTGGAGGGCACAGATACGCAGTATTTT. Encoded protein: CASSLEGTDTQYF.

This CDR3 reads CASTAGTPDQPQHF. In nucleotides, the CDR3 is TGTGCCAGTACCGCCGGGACACCAGATCAGCCCCAGCATTTT. The chain joins TRBV19 to TRBJ1-5, with TRBD1 as a possible D gene (6 bases). Between the trimmed V and J ends, which lost 7 bases and 5 bases, there was a span of 15 bases. The CDR3 extends over 14 amino acids. Germline V gives CDR1 LNHDA, CDR2 SQIVND (reference sequence).

The chain carries TRBV7-2 and TRBJ2-7, with 11 bases identical to TRBD1. The CDR3 covers 15 residues. Germline assignment: CDR1 SGHTA and CDR2 FQGNSA. V gave up 8 bases and J gave up 2 bases; unmatched junction bases: 8. Here the CDR3 reads CASGSGTGGTYEQYF. CDR3 nucleotides: TGTGCCAGCGGCTCCGGGACAGGGGGTACCTACGAGCAGTACTTC.

V usage is TRBV6-1 and J usage is TRBJ2-5; TRBD1 matches 7 bases. J gave up 5 bases and V 6 bases, and 9 bases lay outside the gene matches. This CDR3 has 14 amino acids. The germline gives CDR1 MNHNS, CDR2 SASEGT. CDR3 protein: CASSRPGGTETQYF. The CDR3 nucleotides read TGTGCCAGCAGCCGCCCAGGGGGTACGGAGACCCAGTACTTC.

The V call is TRBV5-1, the J call TRBJ2-7, with 9 bases aligning to TRBD2. J was trimmed by 3 bases and V by 0 bases; bases with no gene match: 4. The CDR3 contains 15 residues. Looked up from germline, CDR1 is SGHRS and CDR2 is YFSETQ. The CDR3 nucleotides read TGCGCCAGCAGCTTGGGCGGGGGGGAGCTCTACGAGCAGTACTTC. This translates into CASSLGGGELYEQYF. Filled out from reference TRBV5-1 and TRBJ2-7, the complete variable domain reads KAGVTQTPRYLIKTRGQQVTLSCSPISGHRSVSWYQQTPGQGLQFLFEYFSETQRNKGNFPGRFSGRQFSNSRSEMNVSTLELGDSALYLCASSLGGGELYEQYFGPGTRLTVT.

The chain uses TRBV10-2 and TRBJ1-1; 8 bases map to TRBD1. This CDR3 has 14 amino acids. The germline V gene has CDR1 WSHSY and CDR2 SAAADI. J gave up 11 bases and V 6 bases, and 14 bases lay outside the gene matches. The CDR3 DNA reads TGCGCCAGCAGAACCGGGACAGGACCCTATTCCGCTTTCTTT. The encoded protein is CASRTGTGPYSAFF.

V is TRBV27 and J is TRBJ2-3; perhaps D is TRBD1 or TRBD2 (6 bases each). Germline lookup yields CDR1 MNHEY and CDR2 SMNVEV (reference sequence). This CDR3 comprises 14 residues. V shed 6 bases and J shed 1 base, with 11 bases lying between them. The CDR3 nucleotides are TGTGCCAGCAGATGGGGGGCACGCACAGATACGCAGTATTTT. It is translated as CASRWGARTDTQYF.

The rearrangement joins TRBV5-1 to TRBJ2-5; D unresolved. The DNA end favors TRBJ2-7, so the J call may be wrong. This CDR3 region has 14 residues. Germline V lookup: CDR1 SGHRS, CDR2 YFSETQ. The CDR3 region has the DNA TGCGCCAGCAGCTTGTATGGGATCTCCTACGAGCAGTACTTC. Encoded protein: CASSLYGISYEQYF.

The chain has TRBV7-3 and TRBJ1-1, with 8 bases aligning to TRBD1. The CDR3 extends over 17 amino acids. Germline V gene lookup returns CDR1 SGHTA and CDR2 FQGTGA. J was trimmed by 0 bases and V by 5 bases; bases with no gene match: 11. For the CDR3, the DNA is TGTGCCAGCAGCGTTCATCCAGGGGGCTCCCTGAACACTGAAGCTTTCTTT. This codes for CASSVHPGGSLNTEAFF.

This sequence joins TRBV6-6 and TRBJ2-1; D might be TRBD1 or TRBD2, each matching 7 bases. Germline lookup yields CDR1 MNHNY and CDR2 SVGAGI (reference sequence). Between the trimmed V and J ends, which lost 0 bases and 8 bases, there was a span of 17 bases. CDR3 length equals 16 residues. CDR3 sequence reads: CASSYSRAGGVDEQFF. CDR3 sequence (DNA): TGTGCCAGCAGTTACTCTAGGGCAGGGGGGGTGGATGAGCAGTTCTTC.

This sequence joins TRBV4-1 and TRBJ2-1; D is undetermined. The V end was cut by 3 bases, the J end by 10 bases, with 10 bases between. CDR1 and CDR2 (germline): MGHRA, YSYEKL. The CDR3 covers 12 residues. The CDR3 sequence: CASSHPGPEQFF. CDR3 DNA sequence: TGCGCCAGCAGCCACCCCGGCCCGGAGCAGTTCTTC.